This TCR beta chain comes out of a study of blood T cells in healthy people across ages. Peripheral blood from each donor was collected in a volume of approximately 9.5 milliliters. Details on this clonotype: Its antigen is unknown.

Notes on the study in general: Long-lived and aged donors differed, with more naive CD4+ cells and higher diversity in the long-lived. TCR beta diversity correlated strongly with naive T cell percentage.

The CDR3 contains 15 residues. Trimming cost V 3 bases and J 0 bases, with 14 bases left between them. Germline V gene data show CDR1 as DFQATT and CDR2 as SNEGSKA (reference sequence). Together with a sample-barcoded 5' primer, a J-beta primer mix was included in a second PCR lasting roughly 6 to 12 cycles. A tag from a template-switch adaptor with 12 random nucleotides marked each cDNA molecule. MiXCR was run by TCRdb on the 5' RACE reads, yielding one entry per CDR3 protein. This table holds about 1.7 million distinct CDR3 sequences, 28% found once. V usage is TRBV20-1 and J usage is TRBJ1-1; a possible D gene is TRBD1 (5 bases). The TCR comes from a woman in her 30s in good health. Sequencing was performed on blood. As DNA, the CDR3 is TGCAGTGCTAGTGGTGGGGCGAACATGAACACTGAAGCTTTCTTT. Its translation is CSASGGANMNTEAFF.